Included here is one T cell receptor beta chain sequence, with context. The method was immunoSEQ multiplex PCR; TCRdb's version includes in-frame clones alone and lacks a portion of them. The table includes around 320,000 clones, roughly 86% detected once. The sample comes from a study of blood T cell repertoires in COVID-19. Germline trimming cut 8 bases from V and 3 bases from J; bases unmatched to any gene: 8. CDR1 is SGHDN, CDR2 FVKESK, per germline. The CDR3 contains 15 residues. This receptor was obtained from a woman in her twenties or thirties with COVID-19, enrolled during active disease. Input material: peripheral blood. J is TRBJ2-1 and V is TRBV14; TRBD2 aligns across 9 bases. Here the CDR3 reads CASGLAGVFYNEQFF. The DNA for the CDR3 is TGTGCCAGCGGGTTAGCGGGGGTCTTCTACAATGAGCAGTTCTTC.